This T cell receptor (beta chain) originates from a study of PD-1 blockade in classical Hodgkin lymphoma. Across the whole study: Patients were infused with nivolumab 3 mg/kg every 2 weeks.

This clone occurred a few times. The target antigen is unknown. Sequenced by immunoSEQ multiplex PCR; TCRdb stores in-frame clones only, minus some. The sample has 45,000 to 50,000 clones, around three quarters seen once. Study findings and constraints: What drove the repertoire differences, possibly disease activity or prior therapy, has not been defined. When set against healthy donors, newly diagnosed patients were reported to show lower baseline TCR diversity. After ASCT, patients who started nivolumab under 1 year later were excluded.

The V gene end was trimmed by 5 bases and the J gene end by 1 base; junction bases not matched to a gene: 9. This CDR3 is 16 amino acids long. CDR1 is MNHNY and CDR2 is SVGAGI in the germline V gene (reference sequence). With no exception, relapse followed autologous stem cell transplantation in all patients, and brentuximab vedotin exposure varied. This specimen was peripheral blood mononuclear cells (PBMCs), taken before the second cycle of nivolumab. The genes are TRBV6-6 and TRBJ2-3; TRBD1 aligns across 7 bases. This TCR came from a human donor with classical Hodgkin lymphoma. The CDR3 DNA reads TGTGCCAGCAGTACCGGGACAGTGATAGGCACAGATACGCAGTATTTT. It is translated as CASSTGTVIGTDTQYF.